What follows are 18 T cell receptor beta chains derived from one specimen sequenced in a study of neurological immune-mediated disorders. Each CDR3 protein gets one entry after TCRdb re-called the 5' RACE reads with MiXCR. The sample includes 30,000 to 40,000 distinct CDR3 sequences, over 8.5% of them seen just once. Time point defined: technical triplicate 1. The sample taken for sequencing was PBMCs. Receptor source: a man aged 55 to 70 with HTLV-1-associated myelopathy (HAM/TSP).

This clonotype was observed at least ten times. The genes are TRBV9 and TRBJ1-1; possible D gene TRBD1, 6 bases. The CDR3 length is 15 residues. The V gene lost 0 bases and the J gene lost 5 bases, with 14 bases spanning the gap. In germline, CDR1 is SGDLS, CDR2 YYNGEE. As DNA, the CDR3 is TGTGCCAGCAGCGTAGGGACAGTTGCGAGGACTGAAGCTTTCTTT. Protein: CASSVGTVARTEAFF.

This clonotype has ten or more counts. This chain uses TRBV4-1 with TRBJ2-1, with 13 bases fitting TRBD2. The V gene's germline CDR1 is MGHRA and CDR2 YSYEKL. V was clipped by 2 bases and J by 7 bases; unmatched bases: 5. This CDR3 contains 16 residues. CDR3 bases: TGCGCCAGCAGCCAACTGGGGACTAGCGGGGCAAATGAGCAGTTCTTC. The encoded protein is CASSQLGTSGANEQFF.

This clonotype was found many times. This chain uses TRBV4-1 with TRBJ2-7, with a possible D match to TRBD1 (6 bases). The CDR3 covers 17 residues. Looked up from germline, CDR1 is MGHRA and CDR2 is YSYEKL. The V end lost 2 bases, the J end lost 5 bases, and 22 bases lay between the germline ends. The CDR3 sequence: CASSQQKDRGERHEQYF. DNA of the CDR3: TGCGCCAGCAGCCAACAAAAGGACAGAGGAGAACGACACGAGCAGTACTTC.

In this sample, this clonotype turned up many times. The chain couples TRBV12-3 or TRBV12-4 to TRBJ2-2; tentative D call: TRBD2 (6 bases). The CDR3 length is 13 residues. V gave up 7 bases and J gave up 5 bases, with 11 bases separating them. The CDR3 loop is CASTVGGTGELFF. DNA for the CDR3: TGTGCCAGCACCGTGGGGGGAACCGGGGAGCTGTTTTTT.

In its sample, this clonotype was seen many times. This sequence joins TRBV20-1 and TRBJ1-2, with 10 bases fitting TRBD1. The CDR3 sequence is 12 residues long. Germline trimming cut 7 bases from V and 7 bases from J; bases unmatched to any gene: 6. Germline loops: CDR1 DFQATT, CDR2 SNEGSKA (reference sequence). In DNA, the CDR3 is TGCAGTGTTCGGACAGGGGGAAGTGGCTACACCTTC. It is translated as CSVRTGGSGYTF.

This clonotype has a count of ten or more. The rearrangement joins TRBV20-1 to TRBJ2-7, with 9 bases identical to TRBD2. Germline CDR1 reads DFQATT; CDR2 reads SNEGSKA (reference sequence). The length of the CDR3 is 15 residues. The ends lost 0 bases at V and 7 bases at J; junction bases unmatched: 10. In nucleotides, the CDR3 is TGCAGTGCTAGAGATGGGCTAGCGGGATGGTGGGAGCAGTACTTC. This codes for CSARDGLAGWWEQYF.

The sample holds many counts of this clonotype. The chain is built from TRBV18 and TRBJ2-1; D is possibly TRBD1 (5 bases). Trimming pared 0 bases from V and 7 bases from J, leaving 7 bases between. CDR3 length: 13 residues. CDR1 is KGHSH, CDR2 LQKENI, per germline. The CDR3 DNA is TGTGCCAGCTCACCACCAGGGGTGAATGAGCAGTTCTTC. Protein sequence: CASSPPGVNEQFF.

This clonotype was observed at least ten times. The chain joins TRBV12-3 or TRBV12-4 to TRBJ2-3; 9 bases align to TRBD1. The CDR3 spans 16 residues. J was trimmed by 2 bases and V by 3 bases; bases with no gene match: 6. CDR3 bases: TGTGCCAGCAGTTTCCACAGGGGGCGGTTCACAGATACGCAGTATTTT. This encodes CASSFHRGRFTDTQYF.

This clonotype has a count of ten or more. The J gene is TRBJ1-1, the V gene TRBV12-3 or TRBV12-4; D possibly corresponds to TRBD1 (5 bases). The CDR3 totals 14 residues. V lost 7 bases, J lost 1 base, and 13 bases lay in between. CDR3 DNA sequence: TGTGCCAGCACCCCCGGCAGGGCGAACACTGAAGCTTTCTTT. Translation gives CASTPGRANTEAFF.

A note on this clonotype: A clone one base away is much larger, so this may be a read error. The chain uses TRBV5-1 and TRBJ2-7, with TRBD1 matching over 8 bases. The CDR3 is made up of 14 amino acids. Germline loops: CDR1 SGHRS, CDR2 YFSETQ. CDR3 sequence reads: CASSYGQGAYERYF. The CDR3 coding sequence is TGCGCCAGCAGCTACGGACAGGGAGCCTACGAGCGGTACTTC.

Note on this clonotype: Relative to the germline gene, one junction end is altered; a read error may explain this. The chain has TRBV5-1 and TRBJ2-1; D remains unclear. This CDR3 spans 15 amino acids. Germline V lookup: CDR1 SGHRS, CDR2 YFSETQ. The DNA of the CDR3 is TGCGCCAGCAGCTTGGCCAGATGCTCCCACAATGAGCAGTTCTTC. Translated: CASSLARCSHNEQFF.

This clonotype was seen ten or more times. V is TRBV5-1 and J is TRBJ2-3; TRBD1 is a possible D gene (5 bases). The CDR3 has 12 residues. V lost 4 bases and J 7 bases, leaving 10 bases between the germline ends. Germline assignment: CDR1 SGHRS and CDR2 YFSETQ. The CDR3 sequence is CASSADRYTQYF. In nucleotides, the CDR3 is TGCGCCAGCAGCGCCGACAGATATACGCAGTATTTT.

In its sample, this clonotype was seen many times. CDR3: CSCRTGTNQPQHF. The CDR3 bases are TGCAGCTGTAGGACAGGGACTAATCAGCCCCAGCATTTT. V gene TRBV29-1 combines with J gene TRBJ1-5; 8 nucleotides agree with TRBD1. There are 13 residues in the CDR3. Germline V CDR1 and CDR2: SQVTM, ANQGSEA. Unmatched junction bases numbered 7, after V lost 8 bases and J lost 4 bases.

This clonotype has ten or more counts. CDR3 in amino acids: CASSLTWETQYF. The DNA of the CDR3 is TGCGCCAGCAGCCTCACATGGGAGACCCAGTACTTC. V usage is TRBV5-1 and J usage is TRBJ2-5; D is uncertain. Germline V gives CDR1 SGHRS, CDR2 YFSETQ. CDR3 length: 12 residues. With 4 bases removed from V and 5 bases from J, the gap between germline ends came to 9 bases.

This clonotype was picked up many times. The chain joins TRBV5-1 to TRBJ2-1; 10 nucleotides align to TRBD2. The CDR3 contains 17 residues. The V and J ends lost 0 bases and 6 bases, in that order; junction bases with no gene match: 9. The germline gives CDR1 SGHRS, CDR2 YFSETQ. This chain's CDR3 is CASSLVPSGSWSNEQFF. CDR3 DNA: TGCGCCAGCAGCTTGGTGCCTAGCGGGAGTTGGAGCAATGAGCAGTTCTTC.

This clonotype was counted many times. The rearrangement joins TRBV29-1 to TRBJ2-3; D not resolved. The CDR3 runs to 13 residues. Germline CDR1 reads SQVTM; CDR2 reads ANQGSEA. Trimming removed 5 bases from V and 6 bases from J, with 15 bases in between. The CDR3 sequence is CSVPKPSPDTQYF. CDR3 in DNA: TGCAGCGTTCCCAAACCGTCACCGGATACGCAGTATTTT.

This clonotype is medium-sized. The chain has TRBV27 and TRBJ2-2; the D is unclear. The CDR3 loop spans 12 amino acids. Germline loops: CDR1 MNHEY, CDR2 SMNVEV (reference sequence). Trimming removed 6 bases from V and 5 bases from J, with 7 bases in between. The CDR3 spells CASRPGTGELFF. The CDR3 nucleotides are TGTGCCAGCAGGCCAGGAACCGGGGAGCTGTTTTTT.

This clonotype was counted at least ten times. J is TRBJ2-5 and V is TRBV3-1; D ambiguous. V was trimmed by 0 bases and J by 5 bases, leaving 4 bases between them. The V gene's germline CDR1 is LGHDT and CDR2 YNNKEL (reference sequence). There are 12 residues in the CDR3. CDR3 DNA sequence: TGTGCCAGCAGCCAAGACACCGAGACCCAGTACTTC. Amino acid sequence: CASSQDTETQYF.